This T cell receptor (beta chain) was sequenced for a study of human T cells and chemical hapten exposure. Study summary: Patients having alopecia areata, totalis or universalis were mostly female.

Per the original data handling: 96,000 or so TCRs per sample was the median, with a range of roughly 23,224 to 750,000. TCRdb redid the calling of the RACE reads with MiXCR, one entry per CDR3 protein. Here the V and J calls rest on TCRdb's processing, not on the authors' analysis. The data contain roughly 40,000 distinct CDR3 sequences, 9.6% of them singletons. Specified time point: patch test 2, 6 weeks after DPC sensitization. Treatment denoted: therapeutic diphenylcyclopropenone sensitization with weekly scalp DPC. Unfractionated whole blood yielded total RNA. This CDR3 has 17 amino acids. Trimming cost V 0 bases and J 5 bases, with 18 bases left between them. Germline CDR1 is SGDLS and CDR2 is YYNGEE. This clonotype turned up a few times.

The gene calls are TRBV9 and TRBJ2-1, with D possibly being TRBD1 (6 bases). The TCR originated in a woman aged 25-40 years with alopecia areata. Some clones in this sample may be carry-over from other donors' samples. The sequencing used whole blood, collected in connection with sensitization to the hapten diphenylcyclopropenone (DPC). The CDR3 region has the DNA TGTGCCAGCAGCGTAGGAGTTGGCAGGGGCATAGACAATGAGCAGTTCTTC. Translated, it gives CASSVGVGRGIDNEQFF.